A single sample is the source of the 32 T cell receptor beta chains below, sequenced in a study of T cells in localized non-small cell lung cancer (dated by TCRdb to 2018 to 2021). Library preparation used the immunoSEQ multiplex PCR assay. TCRdb provides this immuneACCESS table in a form limited to in-frame rearrangements. Some clones are lacking; in checked studies, under half of them reflect an unresolved V gene, and why the rest are absent is not known. Within this sample are fewer than 35,000 clones, with around 90% of them counted one time only. Clones ranked in the top ten supply under 6% of the sample. The material sequenced was PBMCs, taken before any cancer treatment. These receptors originate from a man aged 40 to 70 with stage II lung adenocarcinoma.

This sequence joins TRBV29-1 and TRBJ2-7, with 8 bases fitting TRBD1. The CDR3 runs to 12 residues. Germline loops: CDR1 SQVTM, CDR2 ANQGSEA. Trimming took 6 bases from V and 3 from J; bases not matched to a gene: 4. Here the CDR3 DNA reads TGCAGCGTACCCGGGACAGGCTACGAGCAGTACTTC. Encoded protein: CSVPGTGYEQYF.

The chain has TRBV6-6 and TRBJ2-3; no definite D call. The CDR3 is made up of 14 amino acids. The V gene's germline CDR1 is MNHNY and CDR2 SVGAGI (reference sequence). Trimming removed 11 bases from V and 1 base from J, with 16 bases in between. The CDR3 coding sequence is TGTGCCTGCCGCGACGAGGTTGGCACAGATACGCAGTATTTT. Protein sequence: CACRDEVGTDTQYF.

This sequence joins TRBV4-2 and TRBJ2-2; 9 bases are shared with TRBD2. J gave up 5 bases and V 4 bases, and 11 bases lay outside the gene matches. This CDR3 region has 17 residues. CDR1 LGHNA and CDR2 YNFKEQ come from the germline V gene. CDR3 sequence (DNA): TGTGCCAGCAGCCTAAAACGGGGGACTAGCCGTACCGGGGAGCTGTTTTTT. Amino acid sequence: CASSLKRGTSRTGELFF.

This chain links TRBV18 with TRBJ2-3, with 7 positions matching TRBD1. CDR1 and CDR2 (germline): KGHSH, LQKENI. This CDR3 has 15 amino acids. J gave up 2 bases and V 2 bases, and 4 bases lay outside the gene matches. This CDR3 reads CASSPSGTATDTQYF. The DNA of the CDR3 is TGTGCCAGCTCACCATCCGGGACAGCCACAGATACGCAGTATTTT.

The chain joins TRBV9 to TRBJ1-1, with no clear D. This CDR3 is built from 14 residues. V was trimmed by 0 bases and J by 2 bases, leaving 8 bases between them. The germline CDR1 and CDR2 sequences are SGDLS and YYNGEE. As DNA, the CDR3 is TGTGCCAGCAGCGTAGCAGCAATTAACACTGAAGCTTTCTTT. Translating it yields CASSVAAINTEAFF.

Only a few counts were recorded for this clone. This chain joins TRBV27 and TRBJ2-7; either TRBD1 or TRBD2 may supply D (5 bases each). V lost 0 bases and J 0 bases, leaving 24 bases between the germline ends. Germline values: CDR1 MNHEY, CDR2 SMNVEV (reference sequence). The CDR3 is made up of 20 amino acids. CDR3 bases: TGTGCCAGCAGTTTATCGCAATCGGCTAGCAGGGATCCTAGCTCCTACGAGCAGTACTTC. It translates to CASSLSQSASRDPSSYEQYF.

The gene calls are TRBV19 and TRBJ2-1, with D unresolved. The germline V gene encodes CDR1 LNHDA and CDR2 SQIVND (reference sequence). This CDR3 comprises 13 residues. V lost 6 bases and J lost 8, with 14 bases in between. The CDR3 here is CASSERHHDEQFF. The DNA for the CDR3 is TGTGCCAGTAGCGAGCGTCACCACGATGAGCAGTTCTTC.

The rearrangement joins TRBV18 to TRBJ2-3, with 12 bases lining up with TRBD1. Germline V gene sequence: CDR1 KGHSH, CDR2 LQKENI. The CDR3 spans 17 residues. V was pared by 3 bases and J by 2 bases, with 6 bases of the junction left unmatched. In DNA, the CDR3 is TGTGCCAGCTCACCCGGGACAGGGGGCCGCCACACAGATACGCAGTATTTT. Its protein product is CASSPGTGGRHTDTQYF.

The CDR3 nucleotides read TGTGCCAGCAGTTACTTGAGGACTAGCGGGACCTACGAGCAGTACTTC. Its protein is CASSYLRTSGTYEQYF. The chain recombines TRBV6-5 with TRBJ2-7; 12 bases map to TRBD2. This CDR3 has 16 residues. Trimming cost V 1 base and J 2 bases; bases outside gene matches: 3. Per the germline V gene, CDR1 is MNHEY and CDR2 is SVGAGI.

The J gene is TRBJ2-3, the V gene TRBV5-1, with 10 bases lining up with TRBD1. Germline V gene lookup returns CDR1 SGHRS and CDR2 YFSETQ. Germline trimming cut 3 bases from V and 5 bases from J; bases unmatched to any gene: 6. CDR3 size: 15 residues. CDR3: CASSSGTGEGDTQYF. The DNA of the CDR3 is TGCGCCAGCAGCTCGGGGACAGGGGAGGGAGATACGCAGTATTTT. The whole variable domain, remainder taken from reference TRBV5-1 and TRBJ2-3, is KAGVTQTPRYLIKTRGQQVTLSCSPISGHRSVSWYQQTPGQGLQFLFEYFSETQRNKGNFPGRFSGRQFSNSRSEMNVSTLELGDSALYLCASSSGTGEGDTQYFGPGTRLTVL.

The chain couples TRBV2 to TRBJ2-1; no firm D call. The length of the CDR3 is 11 residues. V was trimmed by 2 bases and J by 7 bases, leaving 3 bases between them. CDR1 is SNHLY and CDR2 is FYNNEI in the germline V gene. This CDR3 is CASSELNEQFF. CDR3 DNA: TGTGCCAGCAGTGAATTGAATGAGCAGTTCTTC.

This clone was seen only once. This chain links TRBV29-1 with TRBJ2-2; 9 bases line up with TRBD2. Germline CDR1 and CDR2: SQVTM and ANQGSEA. The junction had 2 bases not matched to a gene; V was cut back by 5 bases and J by 4 bases. The CDR3 loop spans 13 amino acids. CDR3 bases: TGCAGCGTTCTAGCGGGATTCACCGGGGAGCTGTTTTTT. Translation gives CSVLAGFTGELFF.

V usage is TRBV6-6 and J usage is TRBJ1-1; no reliable D call. CDR1 and CDR2 (germline): MNHNY, SVGAGI (reference sequence). The CDR3 extends over 14 amino acids. Trimming took off 6 bases at V and 0 bases at J, with 11 bases between the two ends. CDR3 in amino acids: CASSPTALNTEAFF. The CDR3 DNA follows: TGTGCCAGCAGCCCCACAGCTTTGAACACTGAAGCTTTCTTT.

This clone was detected once. The chain has TRBV7-3 and TRBJ2-5; 9 bases agree with TRBD2. The germline CDR1 and CDR2 sequences are SGHTA and FQGTGA. The CDR3 covers 15 residues. Trimming cost V 0 bases and J 3 bases; bases outside gene matches: 2. DNA of the CDR3: TGTGCCAGCAGCTTAACTAGCGGGAGAAAAGAGACCCAGTACTTC. Its translation is CASSLTSGRKETQYF.

The CDR3 DNA follows: TGTGCCAGCAGGACTAGCGGGAGCAATGAGCAGTTCTTC. This codes for CASRTSGSNEQFF. The chain links TRBV2 to TRBJ2-1; 12 bases fit TRBD2. The CDR3 covers 13 residues. Looked up from germline, CDR1 is SNHLY and CDR2 is FYNNEI. V trimming: 6 bases; J trimming: 6 bases; junction bases outside the gene matches: 0.

The chain's CDR3 is CASGDRGVGTDTQYF. The CDR3, as DNA: TGTGCCAGCGGGGACAGGGGTGTTGGTACAGATACGCAGTATTTT. The chain couples TRBV25-1 to TRBJ2-3; 10 nucleotides agree with TRBD1. Germline V lookup: CDR1 MGHDK, CDR2 SYGVNS. V was clipped by 8 bases and J by 3 bases; unmatched bases: 8. CDR3 length equals 15 residues.

J is TRBJ1-2 and V is TRBV28; TRBD1 matches at 9 bases. The germline gives CDR1 MDHEN, CDR2 SYDVKM. The CDR3 has 13 residues. V shed 6 bases and J 7 bases; nucleotides not matched to a gene: 6. The CDR3 here is CASRPVDRGGYTF. Written as DNA, the CDR3 is TGTGCCAGCAGGCCTGTGGACAGGGGTGGCTACACCTTC.

This chain connects TRBV28 to TRBJ2-1, with D tentatively TRBD1 or TRBD2 (5 bases each). The germline V and J ends were trimmed by 8 bases and 5 bases, with 16 bases remaining between them. The CDR3 is 14 residues long. Germline loops: CDR1 MDHEN, CDR2 SYDVKM. The CDR3 nucleotides read TGTGCCAGCGGGTGGGACGGGATTGACAATGAGCAGTTCTTC. It encodes CASGWDGIDNEQFF.

The rearrangement uses TRBV4-2 and TRBJ1-1, with unresolved D. V was shortened by 3 bases and J by 5 bases, with 16 bases between the two germline ends. In germline, CDR1 is LGHNA, CDR2 YNFKEQ. CDR3 size: 15 residues. CDR3 coding DNA: TGTGCCAGCAGCCAGTTACCGGACGGTCGGACTGAAGCTTTCTTT. Protein: CASSQLPDGRTEAFF.

The chain joins TRBV28 to TRBJ2-3, with 13 bases lining up with TRBD2. Germline trimming cut 6 bases from V and 5 bases from J; bases unmatched to any gene: 5. CDR1 MDHEN and CDR2 SYDVKM come from the germline V gene. The CDR3 length is 15 residues. CDR3 sequence reads: CASSQLAGGGDTQYF. CDR3 sequence (DNA): TGTGCCAGCAGCCAACTAGCGGGAGGGGGAGATACGCAGTATTTT.

The V call is TRBV7-9, the J call TRBJ2-7; D is unresolved. V was trimmed by 0 bases and J by 7 bases, leaving 10 bases between them. This CDR3 comprises 13 residues. Germline V gives CDR1 SEHNR, CDR2 FQNEAQ (reference sequence). CDR3 DNA: TGTGCCAGCAGCTTAGCGGGGTCTGCGGAGCAGTACTTC. It codes for CASSLAGSAEQYF.

J is TRBJ2-1 and V is TRBV4-2; 9 bases are shared with TRBD2. This CDR3 region has 15 residues. Trimming at V came to 0 bases and at J to 10 bases, leaving 7 bases not matched to a gene. Germline CDR1 LGHNA, CDR2 YNFKEQ. The CDR3 DNA is TGTGCCAGCAGCCAAGACCAAAGCGGGGGGAAAGAGCAGTTCTTC. It yields the protein CASSQDQSGGKEQFF.

The chain recombines TRBV2 with TRBJ1-5; 7 nucleotides align to TRBD1. Unmatched junction bases numbered 3, after V lost 5 bases and J lost 5 bases. The CDR3 is 13 residues long. CDR1 SNHLY and CDR2 FYNNEI come from the germline V gene. This CDR3 reads CASSSGGYQPQHF. In nucleotides, the CDR3 is TGTGCCAGCAGTTCAGGGGGATATCAGCCCCAGCATTTT.

The rearrangement uses TRBV5-6 and TRBJ2-7, with TRBD2 as a possible D gene (6 bases). With 0 bases removed from V and 0 bases from J, the gap between germline ends came to 13 bases. Germline-derived CDR1 and CDR2 are SGHDT and YYEEEE. The CDR3 spans 16 residues. In DNA, the CDR3 is TGTGCCAGCAGCTTGGGCCGGGACTTCAGCTCCTACGAGCAGTACTTC. Its protein is CASSLGRDFSSYEQYF.

A remark on this clone: Other nucleotide sequences in the sample specify the same CDR3. V is TRBV5-1 and J is TRBJ1-1, with D maybe TRBD1 (5 bases). The CDR3 runs 14 residues. The V gene's germline CDR1 is SGHRS and CDR2 YFSETQ. The V end was cut by 0 bases, the J end by 1 base, with 7 bases between. CDR3 protein: CASSLGGGNTEAFF. DNA for the CDR3: TGCGCCAGCAGCTTGGGTGGGGGGAACACTGAAGCTTTCTTT.

The chain links TRBV6-5 to TRBJ1-2; a possible D gene is TRBD1 (5 bases). CDR3 size: 14 residues. V lost 4 bases and J lost 8, with 17 bases in between. In germline, CDR1 is MNHEY, CDR2 SVGAGI. CDR3 sequence (DNA): TGTGCCAGCAGTTTAGGGGACCGTCTACGCGGCTACACCTTC. Its translation: CASSLGDRLRGYTF.

V usage is TRBV6-1 and J usage is TRBJ2-1, with D possibly TRBD1 on 6 matching bases. CDR1 MNHNS and CDR2 SASEGT come from the germline V gene. CDR3 length: 14 residues. Trimming pared 2 bases from V and 9 bases from J, leaving 14 bases between. DNA of the CDR3: TGTGCCAGCAGTGAACCAGAGGGGGTTCGTGAGCAGTTCTTC. Translated, it gives CASSEPEGVREQFF.

The J gene is TRBJ2-1, the V gene TRBV10-3; perhaps TRBD2 as D (5 bases). Trimming left V 3 bases short and J 9 bases short, with 18 bases between. The V gene's germline CDR1 is ENHRY and CDR2 SYGVKD. The CDR3 sequence is 15 residues long. In nucleotides, the CDR3 is TGTGCCATCAGTGATAGAGGGAATCCTCGTGGTGAGCAGTTCTTC. Its protein is CAISDRGNPRGEQFF.

The CDR3 bases are TGTGCCAGTAGTGCCTCGCTGTCGGAACATCAGCATTTT. This gives the protein CASSASLSEHQHF. The gene calls are TRBV19 and TRBJ1-5; the D is unclear. V gave up 5 bases and J gave up 13 bases, with 18 bases separating them. In germline, CDR1 is LNHDA, CDR2 SQIVND (reference sequence). The CDR3 is 13 residues long.

V is TRBV4-1 and J is TRBJ2-7; 10 bases line up with TRBD2. The CDR3 has 17 residues. CDR1 is MGHRA, CDR2 YSYEKL, per germline. Germline trimming cut 2 bases from V and 5 bases from J; bases unmatched to any gene: 12. The DNA of the CDR3 is TGCGCCAGCAGCCAAAGGTCAGCGGGAGGGCCTTACGACGAGCAGTACTTC. Translation gives CASSQRSAGGPYDEQYF.

The chain carries TRBV2 and TRBJ2-3; D possibly corresponds to TRBD2 (5 bases). Germline V gene data show CDR1 as SNHLY and CDR2 as FYNNEI. Between the trimmed V and J ends, which lost 7 bases and 0 bases, there was a span of 11 bases. The CDR3 is 14 residues long. The CDR3 DNA follows: TGTGCCAGCACCTCTAGCTGGAGCACAGATACGCAGTATTTT. It codes for CASTSSWSTDTQYF.

The rearrangement links TRBV11-3 to TRBJ2-1; TRBD1 matches 7 bases. There are 16 residues in the CDR3. The J segment lost 6 bases and the V segment lost 0 bases, leaving 8 bases of the junction unmatched. Germline V gene data show CDR1 as SGHNT and CDR2 as YENEEA. This chain's CDR3 is CASSLETGESPNEQFF. The CDR3 region has the DNA TGTGCCAGCAGCTTAGAAACAGGGGAGTCCCCCAATGAGCAGTTCTTC.